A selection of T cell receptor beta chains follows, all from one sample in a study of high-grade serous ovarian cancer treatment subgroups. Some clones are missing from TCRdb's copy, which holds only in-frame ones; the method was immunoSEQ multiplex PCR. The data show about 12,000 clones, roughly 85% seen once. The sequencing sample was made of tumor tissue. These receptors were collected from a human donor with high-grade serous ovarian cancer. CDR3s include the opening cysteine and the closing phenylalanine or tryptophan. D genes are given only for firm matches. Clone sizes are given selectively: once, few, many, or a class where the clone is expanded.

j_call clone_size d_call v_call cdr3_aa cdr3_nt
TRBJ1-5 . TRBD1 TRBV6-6 CASSLQGAQPQHF TGTGCCAGCAGTCTCCAGGGGGCTCAGCCCCAGCATTTT
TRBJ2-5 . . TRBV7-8 CAGSPSRGQNQETQYF TGTGCCGGCAGCCCGAGCAGGGGACAAAATCAAGAGACCCAGTACTTC
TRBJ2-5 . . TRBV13 CASSSRSDGLTQYF TGTGCCAGCAGCTCCCGGTCCGACGGCCTAACCCAGTACTTC
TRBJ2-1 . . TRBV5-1 CASSIQSSYNEQFF TGCGCCAGCAGCATACAGAGCTCCTACAATGAGCAGTTCTTC
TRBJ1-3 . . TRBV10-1 CASSERLDSGNTIYF TGCGCCAGCAGTGAAAGGCTTGACTCTGGAAACACCATATATTTT
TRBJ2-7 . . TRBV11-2 CASSLQGIAQYF TGTGCCAGCAGCCTCCAAGGGATCGCACAGTACTTC
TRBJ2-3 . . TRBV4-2 CASSTGTDGADTQYF TGTGCCAGCAGCACCGGGACTGATGGGGCAGATACGCAGTATTTT
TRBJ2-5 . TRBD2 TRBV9 CASSVSINLAGGQETQYF TGTGCCAGCAGCGTATCAATTAATCTAGCGGGGGGCCAAGAGACCCAGTACTTC
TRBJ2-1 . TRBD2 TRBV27 CASRRTSGSGEQFF TGTGCCAGCAGGCGGACTAGCGGCTCGGGTGAGCAGTTCTTC
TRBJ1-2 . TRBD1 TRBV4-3 CASSQGWTGVGYTF TGCGCCAGCAGCCAAGGTTGGACAGGGGTAGGCTACACCTTC
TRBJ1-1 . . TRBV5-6 CASSSRGWNTEAFF TGTGCCAGCAGCTCCCGAGGATGGAACACTGAAGCTTTCTTT
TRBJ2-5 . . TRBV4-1 CASSQTGRGIETQYF TGCGCCAGCAGCCAAACCGGGAGAGGAATTGAGACCCAGTACTTC
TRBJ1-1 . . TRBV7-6 CASSLGESTEAFF TGTGCCAGCAGCTTAGGTGAAAGCACTGAAGCTTTCTTT
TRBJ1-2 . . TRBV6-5 CASRGGGGGYTF TGTGCCAGCAGAGGAGGAGGAGGCGGCTACACCTTC
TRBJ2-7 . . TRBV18 CASRGVDSYEQYF TGTGCCAGCCGAGGGGTAGACTCCTACGAGCAGTACTTC
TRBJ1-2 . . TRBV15 CATSGSTGSYGYTF TGTGCCACCAGCGGTTCTACAGGGTCCTATGGCTACACCTTC
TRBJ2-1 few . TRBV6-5 CASSPRSSYNEQFF TGTGCCAGCAGCCCCCGGAGCTCCTACAATGAGCAGTTCTTC
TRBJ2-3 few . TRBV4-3 CASSQGFGVGVTDTQYF TGCGCCAGCAGCCAAGGATTCGGGGTGGGCGTCACAGATACGCAGTATTTT
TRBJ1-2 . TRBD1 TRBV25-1 CASSSAGGGYGYTF TGTGCCAGCAGTTCCGCAGGGGGCGGCTATGGCTACACCTTC
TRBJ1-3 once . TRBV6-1 CASSSGTTAGNTIYF TGTGCCAGCAGTTCCGGGACGACGGCTGGAAACACCATATATTTT
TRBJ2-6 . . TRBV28 CASSIHSGANVLTF TGTGCCAGCAGTATTCACTCTGGGGCCAACGTCCTGACTTTC
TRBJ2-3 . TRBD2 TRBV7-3 CASSFSGGELFNTDTQYF TGTGCCAGCAGCTTTAGCGGGGGGGAACTCTTTAACACAGATACGCAGTATTTT
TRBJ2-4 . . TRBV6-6 CASSSSLAKNIQYF TGTGCCAGCTCCTCCTCTTTAGCCAAAAACATTCAGTACTTC
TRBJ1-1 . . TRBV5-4 CAIPTVRGAFF TGTGCCATCCCAACCGTGAGGGGAGCTTTCTTT
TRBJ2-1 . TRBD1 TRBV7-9 CASSFGTGDEQFF TGTGCCAGCAGCTTCGGGACAGGGGATGAGCAGTTCTTC
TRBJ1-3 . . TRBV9 CASSPSRVSGNTIYF TGTGCCAGCAGCCCCTCTCGCGTGTCGGGAAACACCATATATTTT
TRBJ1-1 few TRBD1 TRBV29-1 CSGGTGLNTEAFF TGCAGCGGCGGGACAGGGTTGAACACTGAAGCTTTCTTT
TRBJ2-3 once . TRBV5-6 CASTATPGGGTDTQYF TGTGCCAGCACCGCGACTCCGGGGGGCGGCACAGATACGCAGTATTTT
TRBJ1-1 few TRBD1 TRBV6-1 CASSPRDRGAEAFF TGTGCCAGCAGTCCCCGGGACAGGGGTGCTGAAGCTTTCTTT
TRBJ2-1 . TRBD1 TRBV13 CASSSRQGLWNEQFF TGTGCCAGCAGCTCCCGACAGGGTTTGTGGAATGAGCAGTTCTTC
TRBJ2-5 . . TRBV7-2 CASSSKGVETQYF TGTGCCAGCAGTTCGAAGGGGGTAGAGACCCAGTACTTC
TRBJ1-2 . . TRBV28 CASSLGAGGFNYGYTF TGTGCCAGCAGTTTAGGTGCGGGGGGCTTCAACTATGGCTACACCTTC
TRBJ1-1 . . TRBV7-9 CAIYRKGRNTEAFF TGTGCCATATACAGGAAGGGCAGAAACACTGAAGCTTTCTTT
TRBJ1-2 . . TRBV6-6 CASSYSPGVGYTF TGTGCCAGCAGTTACTCGCCGGGAGTAGGCTACACCTTC
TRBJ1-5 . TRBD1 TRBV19 CASSPPGQGALQPQHF TGTGCCAGTAGCCCCCCAGGACAGGGGGCCTTGCAGCCCCAGCATTTT
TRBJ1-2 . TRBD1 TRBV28 CATQGQRANYGYTF TGTGCCACGCAGGGACAGAGAGCTAACTATGGCTACACCTTC
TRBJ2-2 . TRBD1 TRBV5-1 CASRDHRGNTGELFF TGCGCCAGCAGAGATCACAGGGGAAACACCGGGGAGCTGTTTTTT
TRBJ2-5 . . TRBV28 CASSLGETREETQYF TGTGCCAGCAGTTTGGGAGAGACAAGAGAAGAGACCCAGTACTTC
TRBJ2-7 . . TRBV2 CASRGLGLYEQYF TGTGCCAGCAGGGGGCTAGGGCTCTACGAGCAGTACTTC
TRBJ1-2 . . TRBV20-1 CSARGSGGYTF TGCAGTGCTAGAGGGAGTGGCGGCTACACCTTC
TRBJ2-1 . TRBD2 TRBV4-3 CASSQELAGVSHNEQFF TGCGCCAGCAGCCAAGAATTGGCGGGGGTTTCTCACAATGAGCAGTTCTTC
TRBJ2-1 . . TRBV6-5 CASRETGRLYNEQFF TGTGCCAGCAGGGAGACAGGGAGGCTCTACAATGAGCAGTTCTTC
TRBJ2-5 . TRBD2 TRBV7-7 CASSLGVRGGRETQYF TGTGCTAGCAGCTTAGGGGTGCGGGGGGGCAGAGAGACCCAGTACTTC
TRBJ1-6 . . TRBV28 CASSPGQRSPLHF TGTGCCAGCAGTCCTGGACAGCGCTCACCCCTCCACTTT
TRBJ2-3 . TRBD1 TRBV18 CASSPTAPGTGQGRTDTQYF TGTGCCAGCTCACCTACGGCGCCTGGGACTGGACAGGGCCGCACAGATACGCAGTATTTT
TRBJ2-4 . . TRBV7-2 CASSSIKNIQYF TGTGCCAGCAGCTCGATTAAAAACATTCAGTACTTC
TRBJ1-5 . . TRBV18 CASSQLAQGGNQPQHF TGTGCCAGCTCACAGCTAGCACAGGGAGGAAATCAGCCCCAGCATTTT
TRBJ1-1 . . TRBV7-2 CASSLRAETNTEAFF TGTGCCAGCAGCTTAAGGGCGGAAACGAACACTGAAGCTTTCTTT
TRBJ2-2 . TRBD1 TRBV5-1 CASSSGTANTGELFF TGCGCCAGCAGCTCCGGGACAGCCAACACCGGGGAGCTGTTTTTT
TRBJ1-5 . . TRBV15 CATSSSNQPQHF TGTGCCACCAGCAGTTCAAATCAGCCCCAGCATTTT
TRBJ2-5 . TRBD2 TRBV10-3 CAIRGLAGETQYF TGTGCCATCAGGGGCCTAGCGGGGGAGACCCAGTACTTC
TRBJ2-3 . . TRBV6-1 CASNQPTTLADTQYF TGTGCCAGCAACCAACCGACCACCTTAGCAGATACGCAGTATTTT
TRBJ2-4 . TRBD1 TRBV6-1 CASRLQGGKNIQYF TGTGCCAGCAGGCTACAGGGGGGAAAAAACATTCAGTACTTC
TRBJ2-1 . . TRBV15 CATSRGLTGTYNEQFF TGTGCCACCAGCAGAGGATTGACGGGGACTTACAATGAGCAGTTCTTC
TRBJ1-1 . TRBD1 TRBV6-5 CASSLDRGNTEAFF TGTGCCAGCAGCTTGGACAGGGGGAACACTGAAGCTTTCTTT